These 8 T cell receptor beta chains were all obtained from the same sample, sequenced in a study of shared clonotypes between healthy human individuals. The protocol was immunoSEQ multiplex PCR, while the TCRdb copy is restricted to in-frame clones and leaves out a portion. The sample includes nearly 750,000 clones, 72% of them seen just once. Input material: memory CD4+ T cells sorted from blood. Stated subset: CD45RA-negative fraction. All receptors come from a woman aged 25 to 45 in good health.

V usage is TRBV6-4 and J usage is TRBJ1-2, with a tentative D call TRBD1 (6 bases). Deletions cut 6 bases from V and 8 bases from J, with 19 bases between. The germline V gene has CDR1 MRHNA and CDR2 SNTAGT. The length of the CDR3 is 14 residues. The CDR3 DNA sequence: TGTGCCAGCAGGCAAACAGGGACCTCGGAGGGCTACACCTTC. Encoded protein: CASRQTGTSEGYTF.

In DNA form, the CDR3 reads TGTGCCAGTAGTACGAGGATTTCGGACAACAATGAGCAGTTCTTC. It codes for CASSTRISDNNEQFF. The chain has TRBV19 and TRBJ2-1; a weak D match, TRBD1 (5 bases). Germline values: CDR1 LNHDA, CDR2 SQIVND (reference sequence). The V and J ends lost 4 bases and 5 bases respectively, with 15 bases between them. The CDR3 contains 15 residues.

The chain recombines TRBV30 with TRBJ1-1; D not resolved. V lost 4 bases, J lost 0 bases, and 15 bases lay in between. Germline V gives CDR1 GTSNPN, CDR2 SVGIG (reference sequence). The length of the CDR3 is 15 residues. CDR3 sequence reads: CAWKFREPLNTEAFF. CDR3 nucleotides: TGTGCCTGGAAGTTTAGGGAGCCCTTGAACACTGAAGCTTTCTTT.

This chain joins TRBV5-1 and TRBJ1-3; maybe TRBD1 (5 bases). The CDR3 has 16 amino acids. CDR1 is SGHRS, CDR2 YFSETQ, per germline. Trimming removed 4 bases at V and 2 bases at J, with 16 bases between. CDR3 sequence reads: CASSIGDGGAGNTIYF. The CDR3 DNA follows: TGCGCCAGCAGCATTGGGGACGGGGGAGCTGGAAACACCATATATTTT.

The chain carries TRBV4-1 and TRBJ2-3; a possible D gene is TRBD2 (5 bases). Germline CDR1 and CDR2: MGHRA and YSYEKL. The CDR3 extends over 17 amino acids. With 0 bases removed from V and 2 bases from J, the gap between germline ends came to 15 bases. The CDR3 sequence is CASSQEAWRVATDTQYF. The CDR3 coding sequence is TGCGCCAGCAGCCAAGAGGCATGGCGGGTGGCCACAGATACGCAGTATTTT.

V is TRBV5-3 and J is TRBJ1-1, with no clear D. TRBV5-3 is marked as an open reading frame, function uncertain. The CDR3 has 15 amino acids. Trimming cost V 8 bases and J 1 base, with 18 bases left between them. CDR3 protein: CASFLERKWNTEAFF. The DNA of the CDR3 is TGTGCCAGCTTCCTTGAGAGGAAATGGAACACTGAAGCTTTCTTT.

V usage is TRBV18 and J usage is TRBJ2-1, with TRBD2 identical over 8 bases. The CDR3 has 15 residues. The V gene's germline CDR1 is KGHSH and CDR2 LQKENI. J gave up 6 bases and V 3 bases, and 7 bases lay outside the gene matches. The CDR3 region is CASSPGLANGNEQFF. The CDR3, as DNA: TGTGCCAGCTCACCCGGACTAGCCAACGGCAATGAGCAGTTCTTC.

A few counts support this clone. This CDR3 is also generated by other DNA sequences in the sample. The chain is built from TRBV6-5 and TRBJ2-5; 7 bases match TRBD2. The CDR3 spans 13 residues. V gave up 2 bases and J gave up 5 bases; unmatched junction bases: 2. Germline V gene data show CDR1 as MNHEY and CDR2 as SVGAGI. The CDR3 is CASSYLGGETQYF. CDR3 nucleotides: TGTGCCAGCAGTTACCTCGGGGGGGAGACCCAGTACTTC.